The 25 T cell receptor beta chains listed next were all sequenced from one sample in a study of a mutant IDH1 vaccine in newly diagnosed glioma. These TCRs' antigens remain unknown. The time point here: week 47, end of study. All doses held 300 ug of mutant IDH1 20-mer peptide, with topical imiquimod. The protocol was immunoSEQ multiplex PCR, while the TCRdb copy is restricted to in-frame clones and leaves out a portion. The table lists tens of thousands of clones, over 70% of them singletons. Sequencing used PBMCs, obtained from a glioma patient whose treatment included an IDH1 peptide vaccine. The receptors were gathered from a middle-aged man with glioma.

This clone was counted between two and nine times. V and J are TRBV5-5 and TRBJ2-3; D unresolved. V lost 6 bases and J 0 bases, leaving 11 bases between the germline ends. Germline V gene sequence: CDR1 SGHKS, CDR2 YYEKEE (reference sequence). CDR3 length: 14 amino acids. The CDR3 sequence is CASTYPPSTDTQYF. DNA for the CDR3: TGTGCCAGCACGTACCCTCCTAGCACAGATACGCAGTATTTT.

This chain links TRBV29-1 with TRBJ2-5; TRBD2 matches 12 bases. The germline V gene encodes CDR1 SQVTM and CDR2 ANQGSEA. With V trimmed by 3 bases and J by 5 bases, 10 bases remained unmatched. This CDR3 region has 16 residues. The CDR3 DNA sequence: TGCAGCGTTGACAGCTGGAGAACTAGCGGGGGGGAGACCCAGTACTTC. Encoded protein: CSVDSWRTSGGETQYF.

The table lists this clone with many counts. This chain uses TRBV7-6 with TRBJ2-5; 12 bases line up with TRBD2. CDR3 length: 15 amino acids. Germline V gene lookup returns CDR1 SGHVS and CDR2 FNYEAQ. V lost 7 bases to trimming and J lost 5 bases; unmatched junction nucleotides: 8. DNA for the CDR3: TGTGCCAGCACCCGGACTAGCGGGGAAGGGGAGACCCAGTACTTC. Its translation is CASTRTSGEGETQYF.

The table lists this clone with a few counts. The chain employs TRBV5-1 and TRBJ2-7; TRBD1 matches at 10 bases. CDR3 length equals 14 residues. The germline CDR1 and CDR2 sequences are SGHRS and YFSETQ. Unmatched junction bases numbered 4, after V lost 4 bases and J lost 3 bases. This CDR3 reads CASSLGQGGYEQYF. CDR3 bases: TGCGCCAGCAGCCTCGGACAGGGGGGCTACGAGCAGTACTTC.

This sequence joins TRBV7-9 and TRBJ1-2, with a tentative D call TRBD1 (5 bases). Per the germline V gene, CDR1 is SEHNR and CDR2 is FQNEAQ (reference sequence). The CDR3 extends over 13 amino acids. The ends were cut back, 4 bases at V and 5 bases at J, with 11 bases in the middle. CDR3 sequence: CASSSNGQYGYTF. CDR3 nucleotide sequence: TGTGCCAGCAGCTCGAATGGACAATATGGCTACACCTTC.

V gene TRBV2 combines with J gene TRBJ1-6, with D uncertain. V was clipped by 5 bases and J by 9 bases, with 17 bases between them. Germline V lookup: CDR1 SNHLY, CDR2 FYNNEI. The CDR3 runs 15 residues. CDR3 nucleotide sequence: TGTGCCAGCAGTCTCGGGAGGCAGGACGCTTCACCCCTCCACTTT. Protein product: CASSLGRQDASPLHF. Together with reference TRBV2 and TRBJ1-6, the CDR3 gives the full variable domain: EPEVTQTPSHQVTQMGQEVILRCVPISNHLYFYWYRQILGQKVEFLVSFYNNEISEKSEIFDDQFSVERPDGSNFTLKIRSTKLEDSAMYFCASSLGRQDASPLHFGNGTRLTVT.

This sequence joins TRBV29-1 and TRBJ1-3; D unresolved. The germline V gene has CDR1 SQVTM and CDR2 ANQGSEA. This CDR3 has 13 amino acids. Deletions cut 7 bases from V and 2 bases from J, with 12 bases between. The DNA of the CDR3 is TGCAGCGCCGACGCGGGGACTGGAAACACCATATATTTT. Translation: CSADAGTGNTIYF.

This clone was observed a handful of times. This chain joins TRBV29-1 and TRBJ1-1; D is unclear. Germline assignment: CDR1 SQVTM and CDR2 ANQGSEA. V shed 5 bases and J shed 0 bases, with 4 bases lying between them. The CDR3 length is 11 residues. The CDR3 DNA reads as TGCAGCGTTATAATGAACACTGAAGCTTTCTTT. It is translated as CSVIMNTEAFF. Full variable domain (missing parts from reference TRBV29-1 and TRBJ1-1): SAVISQKPSRDICQRGTSLTIQCQVDSQVTMMFWYRQQPGQSLTLIATANQGSEATYESGFVIDKFPISRPNLTFSTLTVSNMSPEDSSIYLCSVIMNTEAFFGQGTRLTVV.

V usage is TRBV5-1 and J usage is TRBJ2-3; no firm D call. The V and J ends lost 5 bases and 0 bases respectively, with 7 bases between them. The CDR3 length is 13 residues. CDR1 is SGHRS and CDR2 is YFSETQ in the germline V gene. The CDR3 region has the DNA TGCGCCAGCAGGGAAACTAGCACAGATACGCAGTATTTT. Encoded protein: CASRETSTDTQYF.

This clone was counted a single time. V is TRBV29-1 and J is TRBJ1-2; D gene ambiguous. The ends were cut back, 0 bases at V and 4 bases at J, with 9 bases in the middle. The length of the CDR3 is 13 residues. Germline-derived CDR1 and CDR2 are SQVTM and ANQGSEA. The CDR3 loop is CSVEDPAAYGYTF. DNA for the CDR3: TGCAGCGTTGAAGATCCGGCAGCCTATGGCTACACCTTC.

The chain links TRBV4-1 to TRBJ2-6; 8 bases agree with TRBD1. Trimming cost V 5 bases and J 2 bases; bases outside gene matches: 8. CDR1 and CDR2 from the germline V gene are MGHRA and YSYEKL. The CDR3 is 17 amino acids. In DNA form, the CDR3 reads TGCGCCAGCAGCGAGGACAGGGTGGAAACTGGGGCCAACGTCCTGACTTTC. It is translated as CASSEDRVETGANVLTF.

V usage is TRBV5-4 and J usage is TRBJ2-1, with 11 positions matching TRBD2. V trimming: 2 bases; J trimming: 7 bases; junction bases outside the gene matches: 8. The CDR3 runs to 16 residues. The germline CDR1 and CDR2 sequences are SGHNT and YYREEE (reference sequence). The CDR3 nucleotides read TGTGCCAGCAGCTTATATGGTAGCGGGGGGGCTAATGAGCAGTTCTTC. Translating gives CASSLYGSGGANEQFF. Filled out from reference TRBV5-4 and TRBJ2-1, the complete variable domain reads ETGVTQSPTHLIKTRGQQVTLRCSSQSGHNTVSWYQQALGQGPQFIFQYYREEENGRGNFPPRFSGLQFPNYSSELNVNALELDDSALYLCASSLYGSGGANEQFFGPGTRLTVL.

The rearrangement links TRBV19 to TRBJ2-3; weak D call: TRBD1 (6 bases). There are 13 residues in the CDR3. Trimming left V 8 bases short and J 4 bases short, with 13 bases between. CDR1 and CDR2 from the germline V gene are LNHDA and SQIVND (reference sequence). CDR3 bases: TGTGCCAGTGGGGGCATTGTCGCAGATACGCAGTATTTT. Its translation: CASGGIVADTQYF.

The chain recombines TRBV9 with TRBJ2-7; TRBD1 agrees at 8 bases. The V segment lost 3 bases and the J segment 1 base; nucleotides outside the gene matches: 9. Germline V lookup: CDR1 SGDLS, CDR2 YYNGEE. The CDR3 extends over 16 amino acids. Here the CDR3 reads CASSASDGTGSYEQYF. CDR3 nucleotide sequence: TGTGCCAGCAGCGCCTCGGACGGGACAGGATCCTACGAGCAGTACTTC.

The chain combines TRBV5-4 with TRBJ1-4; perhaps TRBD1 as D (6 bases). This CDR3 is 15 amino acids long. Trimming pared 4 bases from V and 4 bases from J, leaving 14 bases between. The V gene's germline CDR1 is SGHNT and CDR2 YYREEE (reference sequence). CDR3 in amino acids: CASSLRTVGNEKLFF. The CDR3 DNA sequence: TGTGCCAGCAGCCTTCGGACAGTTGGTAATGAAAAACTGTTTTTT.

V and J are TRBV28 and TRBJ2-7; D could derive from TRBD1 or TRBD2 (6 bases each). Trimming pared 5 bases from V and 5 bases from J, leaving 19 bases between. Germline values: CDR1 MDHEN, CDR2 SYDVKM. CDR3 length: 15 residues. The CDR3 reads CASSISHQGTDEQYF. In DNA, the CDR3 is TGTGCCAGCAGTATCTCTCACCAGGGGACTGACGAGCAGTACTTC.

The rearrangement links TRBV5-1 to TRBJ2-2; the match to TRBD1 covers 8 bases. CDR1 is SGHRS, CDR2 YFSETQ, per germline. CDR3 size: 15 residues. The V gene end was trimmed by 1 base and the J gene end by 3 bases; junction bases not matched to a gene: 2. The CDR3 sequence: CASSLIQGDTGELFF. CDR3 DNA: TGCGCCAGCAGCTTGATACAGGGGGACACCGGGGAGCTGTTTTTT.

This rearrangement joins TRBV28 to TRBJ1-1; TRBD1 matches 8 bases. The CDR3 runs 13 residues. V shed 10 bases and J 4 bases; nucleotides not matched to a gene: 8. In germline, CDR1 is MDHEN, CDR2 SYDVKM. The CDR3 region is CATLLTGGTEAFF. CDR3 DNA: TGTGCCACCCTACTTACAGGGGGCACTGAAGCTTTCTTT.

The CDR3 region is CASSITGGQETQYF. The CDR3 DNA is TGTGCCAGTAGTATCACGGGAGGCCAAGAGACCCAGTACTTC. This chain connects TRBV19 to TRBJ2-5; 7 nucleotides match TRBD2. The length of the CDR3 is 14 residues. Germline V gives CDR1 LNHDA, CDR2 SQIVND (reference sequence). V gave up 3 bases and J gave up 1 base; unmatched junction bases: 2. The whole variable domain, remainder taken from reference TRBV19 and TRBJ2-5, is DGGITQSPKYLFRKEGQNVTLSCEQNLNHDAMYWYRQDPGQGLRLIYYSQIVNDFQKGDIAEGYSVSREKKESFPLTVTSAQKNPTAFYLCASSITGGQETQYFGPGTRLLVL.

This rearrangement joins TRBV5-1 to TRBJ1-2; 9 bases are a match to TRBD1. CDR1 SGHRS and CDR2 YFSETQ come from the germline V gene. The trim removed 4 bases at V and 2 bases at J, leaving 6 bases unmatched. The CDR3 has 15 residues. The DNA of the CDR3 is TGCGCCAGCAGCGTCAACAGGGGGCTCAACTATGGCTACACCTTC. Its protein is CASSVNRGLNYGYTF.

The rearrangement links TRBV7-2 to TRBJ2-7, with 16 nucleotides matching TRBD2. With 9 bases clipped from V and 2 bases from J, the junction kept 10 bases outside the gene matches. Germline values: CDR1 SGHTA, CDR2 FQGNSA. The CDR3 runs 17 residues. The CDR3 reads CASRGDGTSGGAYEQYF. The CDR3 coding sequence is TGTGCCAGTCGGGGGGATGGGACTAGCGGGGGGGCCTACGAGCAGTACTTC.

The chain joins TRBV28 to TRBJ1-2, with a possible D match to TRBD1 (5 bases). Germline loops: CDR1 MDHEN, CDR2 SYDVKM. V was trimmed by 8 bases and J by 4 bases, leaving 17 bases between them. This CDR3 region has 14 residues. The CDR3 loop is CASQWDLRGYGYTF. DNA for the CDR3: TGTGCCAGCCAATGGGACCTTCGTGGCTATGGCTACACCTTC.

The V and J genes are TRBV5-4 and TRBJ1-2; 7 bases fit TRBD1. Germline V gives CDR1 SGHNT, CDR2 YYREEE (reference sequence). This CDR3 is 16 amino acids long. Unmatched junction bases numbered 11, after V lost 4 bases and J lost 2 bases. The CDR3 bases are TGTGCCAGCAGCAACAACAGGGGCCGGGACAACTATGGCTACACCTTC. Translating it yields CASSNNRGRDNYGYTF.

The CDR3 coding sequence is TGTGCCACGAACAGGGCGAGGACTGAAGCTTTCTTT. Amino acid sequence: CATNRARTEAFF. V gene TRBV10-3 combines with J gene TRBJ1-1; tentative D call: TRBD1 (6 bases). CDR1 is ENHRY and CDR2 is SYGVKD in the germline V gene. The CDR3 sequence is 12 residues long. The V and J ends lost 10 bases and 5 bases respectively, with 14 bases between them.

This clone was recorded once. Since no conserved phenylalanine or tryptophan closes the CDR3, a read error is the likely cause. The DNA is omitted, as the CDR3 cannot be located on it reliably, and the CDR3 follows TCRdb's listing. The chain couples TRBV2 to TRBJ1-2; the D call TRBD1 from the table was never checked on the DNA. The germline CDR1 and CDR2 sequences are SNHLY and FYNNEI. The CDR3 numbers 12 amino acids, ends counted. CDR3 residues: CASSESVGGAYL.